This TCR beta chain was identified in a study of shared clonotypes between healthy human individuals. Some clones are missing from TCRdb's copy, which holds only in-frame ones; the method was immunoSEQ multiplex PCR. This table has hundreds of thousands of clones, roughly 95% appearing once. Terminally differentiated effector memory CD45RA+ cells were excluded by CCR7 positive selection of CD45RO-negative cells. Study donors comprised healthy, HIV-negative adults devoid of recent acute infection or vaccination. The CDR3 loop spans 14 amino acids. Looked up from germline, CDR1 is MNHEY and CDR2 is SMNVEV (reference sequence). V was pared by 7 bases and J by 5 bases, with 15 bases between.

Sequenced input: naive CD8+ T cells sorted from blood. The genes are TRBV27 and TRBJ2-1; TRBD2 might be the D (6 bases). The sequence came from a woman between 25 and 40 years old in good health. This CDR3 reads CASKAETSNNEQFF. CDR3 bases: TGTGCCAGCAAAGCAGAGACTAGTAACAATGAGCAGTTCTTC.